The subject of this entry is one TCR beta chain. Its target is unknown. Indicated treatment: roughly ten-day PBMC culture with coronavirus spike peptide pools or control peptides (ViraFEST assay). Cultured CD4+ T cell DNA was sequenced using the Oncomine TCR Beta short-read assay. TCRdb analysed the PCR reads with MiXCR anew, one entry per CDR3 protein. Of about 15,000 distinct CDR3 sequences detected, about 73% appear once; the ten largest clones hold approximately 4.3%. The CDR3 totals 16 residues. V was pared by 1 base and J by 3 bases, with 18 bases between. Germline V gene lookup returns CDR1 GTSNPN and CDR2 SVGIG (reference sequence). This specimen belongs to a study of vaccination and CD4 T cells after COVID-19.

Sequencing input: CD4+ T cells from blood, cultured in vitro. The chain has TRBV30 and TRBJ1-2; D is ambiguous. This clonotype was sampled from a human donor who had recovered from COVID-19. DNA of the CDR3: TGTGCCTGGAGTGGCCCTCCGGCCGCTACCCACTATGGCTACACCTTC. It codes for CAWSGPPAATHYGYTF.